There are a few counts of the clone carrying this T cell receptor (beta chain). Its cognate antigen is unknown. This sample's treatment: oral pan-JAK inhibitor, 5-10 mg twice daily. The data stem from a study of CD8+ T cells in alopecia areata. Study-wide context: Treated patients received oral tofacitinib, 5 to 10 mg twice daily. Findings and caveats of the study: Tofacitinib significantly brought down scalp clonality and expanded CD8+ clones among top 100. How baseline CD8+ expansion relates to response remains uncertain (there was one nonresponder). In patients, TCRs were shared less clearly than in mice, and HLA may possibly be involved.

Sequencing relied on a cDNA template that was reverse transcribed from extracted RNA. Only in-frame clones appear in the TCRdb table, and some are missing; sequencing was by immunoSEQ multiplex PCR. This repertoire shows about 200,000 clones, 58% found once; its top ten account for about 5.5%. From germline, CDR1 is SNHLY and CDR2 FYNNEI. Deletions cut 7 bases from V and 5 bases from J, with 11 bases between. The CDR3 length is 12 residues. This receptor was obtained from a human donor with alopecia areata. The chain recombines TRBV2 with TRBJ2-5, with a weak D call TRBD2 (6 bases). This sample comprised CD4+ T cells sorted from blood, obtained at week 24, from a patient treated with tofacitinib. The CDR3 here is CASNERAETQYF. For the CDR3, the DNA is TGTGCCAGCAACGAGCGGGCGGAGACCCAGTACTTC.